The clone carrying this TCR beta chain showed up many times. The sample is drawn from a study of T-cell reconstitution after alpha-beta-depleted transplantation in children. V was pared by 6 bases and J by 1 base, with 16 bases between. The germline V gene has CDR1 SQVTM and CDR2 ANQGSEA. The CDR3 has 14 residues. Unique molecular identifiers were used in preparing the TCRbeta library. TCRdb called the PCR reads again in MiXCR, with one record for every CDR3 protein. The sample lists roughly 610,000 distinct CDR3 sequences; about 10% were seen once. Material: PBMCs from the stem cell graft donor, obtained from the stem cell graft. The source is a human donor who donated a stem cell graft to a child with acute myeloid leukemia. V usage is TRBV29-1 and J usage is TRBJ2-7; maybe TRBD1 (7 bases). CDR3 sequence: CSVGGQKFSYEQYF. CDR3 sequence (DNA): TGCAGCGTGGGGGGACAGAAGTTTTCCTACGAGCAGTACTTC.